These 10 T cell receptor beta chains came from one sample sequenced in a study of response to subunit inactivated influenza vaccine. TCRdb redid the calling of the RT-PCR reads with MiXCR, one entry per CDR3 protein. The sample carries a few hundred thousand distinct CDR3 sequences, 21% recorded once. The sample in question was PBMCs from blood, obtained approximately 20 months after vaccination. Receptors originate from a man aged 50 to 75 who received an inactivated influenza vaccine.

V usage is TRBV15 and J usage is TRBJ2-3; 9 bases align to TRBD1. V shed 5 bases and J 1 base; nucleotides not matched to a gene: 10. Germline CDR1 is LNHNV and CDR2 is YYDKDF (reference sequence). The CDR3 runs 17 residues. The CDR3 nucleotides read TGTGCCACCAGCGGAATGGGACAGGGAGACGGCACAGATACGCAGTATTTT. This codes for CATSGMGQGDGTDTQYF.

This rearrangement joins TRBV12-3 or TRBV12-4 to TRBJ1-4; no definite D call. The CDR3 loop spans 14 amino acids. V lost 6 bases and J lost 6, with 14 bases in between. CDR3 sequence (DNA): TGTGCCAGCAGGGCTGCGGGTGGAGATGAAAAACTGTTTTTT. This gives the protein CASRAAGGDEKLFF.

CDR3 amino acids: CSARLGTGGYNEQFF. In DNA, the CDR3 is TGCAGTGCTAGACTCGGGACAGGCGGCTACAATGAGCAGTTCTTC. This chain uses TRBV20-1 with TRBJ2-1; 8 bases match TRBD1. V lost 2 bases, J lost 3 bases, and 6 bases stayed unmatched. Germline lookup yields CDR1 DFQATT and CDR2 SNEGSKA (reference sequence). The CDR3 covers 15 residues.

The chain carries TRBV29-1 and TRBJ2-5, with D tentatively TRBD1 or TRBD2 (6 bases each). Germline assignment: CDR1 SQVTM and CDR2 ANQGSEA. V dropped 6 bases and J dropped 1 base, with 15 bases sitting between them. The length of the CDR3 is 14 residues. This CDR3 is CSVEGGSVQETQYF. The DNA of the CDR3 is TGCAGCGTCGAGGGGGGATCCGTCCAAGAGACCCAGTACTTC.

The chain couples TRBV7-9 to TRBJ1-2, with D possibly being TRBD1 (5 bases). V was cut by 4 bases and J by 2 bases, with 14 bases left in between. CDR1 is SEHNR, CDR2 FQNEAQ, per germline (reference sequence). The length of the CDR3 is 15 residues. The CDR3 reads CASSYRTEGNYGYTF. CDR3 sequence (DNA): TGTGCCAGCAGCTACAGGACGGAGGGAAACTATGGCTACACCTTC. The variable domain in full, with the rest retrieved from reference TRBV7-9 and TRBJ1-2, is DTGVSQNPRHKITKRGQNVTFRCDPISEHNRLYWYRQTLGQGPEFLTYFQNEAQLEKSRLLSDRFSAERPKGSFSTLEIQRTEQGDSAMYLCASSYRTEGNYGYTFGSGTRLTVV.

This clonotype has at least ten counts. The J gene is TRBJ2-3, the V gene TRBV11-1, with 8 bases that match TRBD2. CDR1 and CDR2 (germline): SGHAT, FQDESV (reference sequence). The V and J ends lost 0 bases and 0 bases, in that order; junction bases with no gene match: 11. CDR3 length: 19 residues. The CDR3 region is CASSLASGDTYYSTDTQYF. The DNA of the CDR3 is TGTGCCAGCAGCTTAGCTAGCGGGGATACCTACTATAGCACAGATACGCAGTATTTT.

At least ten counts were recorded for this clonotype. The V call is TRBV7-9, the J call TRBJ1-5; TRBD1 is a possible D gene (6 bases). Germline CDR1 and CDR2: SEHNR and FQNEAQ (reference sequence). CDR3 size: 15 residues. Trimming took 5 bases from V and 1 from J, leaving 12 bases between them. As DNA, the CDR3 is TGTGCCAGCAGCGAGATGGGACACAGCAATCAGCCCCAGCATTTT. The encoded protein is CASSEMGHSNQPQHF.

This clonotype was counted between two and nine times. This chain links TRBV6-2 or TRBV6-3 with TRBJ2-7, with 7 bases identical to TRBD1. The ends lost 5 bases at V and 6 bases at J; junction bases unmatched: 10. The CDR3 covers 14 residues. The germline CDR1 and CDR2 sequences are MNHEY and SVGEGT. The CDR3 DNA is TGTGCCAGCAGTCCACAGGGGTCCTTATCCGAGCAGTACTTC. Amino acid sequence: CASSPQGSLSEQYF.

This clonotype was seen repeatedly, ten times or more. The chain has TRBV5-5 and TRBJ1-4; D call uncertain. Trimming stripped 4 bases from V and 3 bases from J, with 13 bases between. The CDR3 loop spans 15 amino acids. The germline gives CDR1 SGHKS, CDR2 YYEKEE (reference sequence). CDR3 bases: TGTGCCAGCAGCCCCCAGGTGGCCTCTAATGAAAAACTGTTTTTT. Its protein is CASSPQVASNEKLFF.

This clonotype was seen only a few times. The J gene is TRBJ1-1, the V gene TRBV12-3 or TRBV12-4; D might be TRBD1 (6 bases). The V end was cut by 5 bases, the J end by 8 bases, with 15 bases between. The length of the CDR3 is 13 residues. The CDR3 sequence: CASSTNDRKEAFF. As DNA, the CDR3 is TGTGCCAGCAGTACCAATGACAGGAAGGAAGCTTTCTTT.